The T cell receptor beta chain under discussion was sequenced for a study of blood T cell repertoires in COVID-19. Whole-study context: There were acute and convalescent COVID-19 samples, and they came from the United States, Italy and Spain.

Per the authors' pipeline: From reference gene primer amplification, estimates of nucleated cell counts were derived. The repertoire was sequenced with immunoSEQ multiplex PCR; TCRdb's copy has only in-frame clones and lacks some. D and trimming come from the DNA, and the V and J calls and clone size come from that table. The sample includes fewer than 40,000 clones, 75% to 85% of them seen just once. The sequence was obtained from a man older than 75 with active COVID-19. Sequencing was carried out using peripheral blood.

The CDR3: CASSISATTVYEQYF. The DNA of the CDR3 is TGTGCCAGTAGTATATCGGCGACTACCGTCTACGAGCAGTACTTC. The rearrangement joins TRBV19 to TRBJ2-7; possibly TRBD2 for D (5 bases). The CDR3 runs 15 residues. V lost 2 bases and J lost 3, with 14 bases in between. Germline-derived CDR1 and CDR2 are LNHDA and SQIVND (reference sequence).